Listed below are T cell receptor beta chains from one sample, sequenced in a study of blood T cells in healthy people across ages. TCRdb analysed the 5' RACE reads with MiXCR anew, one entry per CDR3 protein. The table has some 690,000 distinct CDR3 sequences, about 24% seen once. Material: blood. These receptors originate from a man between 70 and 80 years old in good health. Each CDR3 is given with its conserved first and last residue. A D gene is named only where the DNA matches it firmly. The size field is filled for only some rows; it gives once, few, many or a size class.

V gene	D gene	J gene	clone size	CDR3 DNA	CDR3 protein
TRBV12-3/TRBV12-4	TRBD1	TRBJ1-2	few	TGTGCCAGCAGTTTTGGGACAGGGAATGGCTACACCTTC	CASSFGTGNGYTF
TRBV7-9	.	TRBJ1-2	few	TGTGCCAGCAGATCGCAGGGGTATGGCTACACCTTC	CASRSQGYGYTF
TRBV28	.	TRBJ2-4	once	TGTGCCAGCTGTTTTATGGGAGAGCCATTAAACATTCAGTACTTC	CASCFMGEPLNIQYF
TRBV9	.	TRBJ2-1	.	TGTGCCAGCAGCGTAGATCTAGCTGTTTACAATGAGCAGTTCTTC	CASSVDLAVYNEQFF
TRBV5-1	TRBD1	TRBJ2-1	.	TGCGCCAGCAGCTCAGGCCTGACAGGGTCCAATGAGCAGTTCTTC	CASSSGLTGSNEQFF
TRBV29-1	.	TRBJ1-2	.	TGCAGCGTTCTGGGGGCGCTTGGCTACACCTTC	CSVLGALGYTF
TRBV7-7	.	TRBJ2-5	.	TGTGCCAGCAGCTTCGGGGGACGGGGAGAGACCCAGTACTTC	CASSFGGRGETQYF
TRBV7-9	.	TRBJ1-4	few	TGTGCCAGCAGCCCACTTGAAAAACTGTTTTTT	CASSPLEKLFF
TRBV7-9	.	TRBJ1-2	few	TGTGCCAGCAGCTTAGTTGGTAGAGGCGGCTACACCTTC	CASSLVGRGGYTF
TRBV24-1	.	TRBJ2-5	many	TGTGCCACCAGTGATTTGGTTAGCGGAAAAGAGACCCAGTACTTC	CATSDLVSGKETQYF
TRBV7-2	TRBD2	TRBJ2-1	once	TGTGCCAGCAGCCTGAGCGGGAGCGCCTACAATGAGCAGTTCTTC	CASSLSGSAYNEQFF
TRBV20-1	.	TRBJ1-2	few	TGCAGGACGAAATCCACTAACTATGGCTACACCTTC	CRTKSTNYGYTF
TRBV5-1	TRBD1	TRBJ1-1	many	TGCGCCAGCAGCTTGGTACAGGGGGACACTGAAGCTTTCTTT	CASSLVQGDTEAFF
TRBV9	.	TRBJ2-1	.	TGTGCCAGCAGCCCAGTGGGGACGAGCTCCTACAATGAGCAGTTCTTC	CASSPVGTSSYNEQFF
TRBV12-3/TRBV12-4	TRBD1	TRBJ1-1	few	TGTGCCAGCAGTCCAGACAGGGGTTTCATGAACACTGAAGCTTTCTTT	CASSPDRGFMNTEAFF
TRBV20-1	.	TRBJ2-7	few	TGCAGTGCTAGAGGGCTTGGCTACGAGCAGTACTTC	CSARGLGYEQYF
TRBV20-1	.	TRBJ1-1	.	TGCAGTGCCCTATCACCGGGATCCCTGAACACTGAAGCTTTCTTT	CSALSPGSLNTEAFF
TRBV27	TRBD2	TRBJ2-3	.	TGTGCCAGCAGTCTTATGGGGACTAGCGGGAGAGCTACAGATACGCAGTATTTT	CASSLMGTSGRATDTQYF
TRBV29-1	.	TRBJ2-6	.	TGCAGCGTTGAGACAGGTGGTACTCTAGGGGCCAACGTCCTGACTTTC	CSVETGGTLGANVLTF
TRBV29-1	.	TRBJ2-3	few	TGCAGCGTGGATGATGATCAGGGCCCAGATACGCAGTATTTT	CSVDDDQGPDTQYF
TRBV7-6	.	TRBJ2-5	many	TGTGCCAGCAGCTTAGCGATTGGGGAGACCCAGTACTTC	CASSLAIGETQYF
TRBV6-1	.	TRBJ2-5	.	TGTGCCAGCACGTCGGGGGAACCAGAGACCCAGTACTTC	CASTSGEPETQYF
TRBV4-1	.	TRBJ2-5	many	TGCGCCAGCAGCCAATCAGGGGGGCTGGAGACCCAGTACTTC	CASSQSGGLETQYF
TRBV20-1	.	TRBJ1-1	few	TGCAGTACTAGGGGGACCAGCTTAACTGAAGCTTTCTTT	CSTRGTSLTEAFF